Following are 5 T cell receptor beta chains from one sample sequenced in a study of post-analysis software for immune sequencing data. Overall study findings and caveats: Relative to controls, patients had a few TRBV segments at higher frequency, with TRBV5-6, TRBV5-1 and TRBV20-1 among these.

The antigens for these receptors are not known. Unique molecular identifiers tagged the TCR beta cDNA libraries. One entry per CDR3 protein results from TCRdb running MiXCR on the PCR reads. The profile shows roughly 540,000 distinct CDR3 sequences, 30% to 40% of them singletons. The sequencing input was blood. All receptors derive from a girl younger than 18 with multiple sclerosis.

This clonotype was counted only a few times. This chain connects TRBV5-1 to TRBJ2-1; D possibly uses TRBD1 or TRBD2 (6 bases each). V lost 4 bases and J lost 6, with 14 bases in between. The CDR3 runs to 14 residues. CDR1 is SGHRS, CDR2 YFSETQ, per germline. Here the CDR3 DNA reads TGCGCCAGCAGCCCGGAAGGGGGGATCAATGAGCAGTTCTTC. Translation gives CASSPEGGINEQFF.

The chain links TRBV2 to TRBJ2-5, with D perhaps TRBD1 (5 bases). The DNA end favors TRBJ2-7, so the J call may be wrong. This CDR3 contains 13 residues. CDR1 SNHLY and CDR2 FYNNEI come from the germline V gene. CDR3 coding DNA: TGTGCCAGCAGTGACAGGGCCTCCTACGAGCAGTACTTC. This translates into CASSDRASYEQYF.

For this clonotype: At one of its ends the junction is not consistent with the germline gene, which may arise from a read error. CDR3 in DNA: TGTGCCAGCAGGGAAGGACTAGTGAGGGGCAATGAGCAGTTCTTC. As protein: CASREGLVRGNEQFF. This chain uses TRBV2 with TRBJ2-1, with 7 nucleotides matching TRBD2. The CDR3 runs 15 residues. Per the germline V gene, CDR1 is SNHLY and CDR2 is FYNNEI.

This sequence joins TRBV12-3 or TRBV12-4 and TRBJ1-1; 8 nucleotides match TRBD1. The CDR3 totals 15 residues. The junction had 8 bases not matched to a gene; V was cut back by 4 bases and J by 4 bases. This chain's CDR3 is CASSSLGQGSTEAFF. CDR3 DNA sequence: TGTGCCAGCAGTTCCCTAGGACAGGGTTCCACTGAAGCTTTCTTT.

This clonotype turned up a few times. V and J are TRBV9 and TRBJ2-1, with a tentative D call TRBD2 (6 bases). The V gene lost 4 bases and the J gene lost 4 bases, with 12 bases spanning the gap. The germline V gene has CDR1 SGDLS and CDR2 YYNGEE. The CDR3 contains 14 residues. As DNA, the CDR3 is TGTGCCAGCAGCCAATTCGGACTATACAATGAGCAGTTCTTC. Protein: CASSQFGLYNEQFF.